This TCR beta chain emerged from a study of blood T cells in healthy people across ages. Looked up from germline, CDR1 is SGHDN and CDR2 is FVKESK. There are 13 residues in the CDR3. Trimming took off 6 bases at V and 9 bases at J, with 15 bases between the two ends. The use of a sample-barcoded 5' primer and a J-beta primer mix characterized a second PCR of 7 to 11 cycles. MiXCR, run by TCRdb on the 5' RACE reads, gives a single entry per CDR3 protein. There are about 630,000 distinct CDR3 sequences in the sample; under 25% occur only once, and roughly 3.6% lies in the top ten. This rearrangement joins TRBV14 to TRBJ1-5; D may be TRBD1 (5 bases). The receptor comes from a man aged 65-85 years in good health. Specimen: blood. Written as DNA, the CDR3 is TGTGCCAGCAGTCTGGGGCGGACGGGGCCCCAGCATTTT. Its protein product is CASSLGRTGPQHF.